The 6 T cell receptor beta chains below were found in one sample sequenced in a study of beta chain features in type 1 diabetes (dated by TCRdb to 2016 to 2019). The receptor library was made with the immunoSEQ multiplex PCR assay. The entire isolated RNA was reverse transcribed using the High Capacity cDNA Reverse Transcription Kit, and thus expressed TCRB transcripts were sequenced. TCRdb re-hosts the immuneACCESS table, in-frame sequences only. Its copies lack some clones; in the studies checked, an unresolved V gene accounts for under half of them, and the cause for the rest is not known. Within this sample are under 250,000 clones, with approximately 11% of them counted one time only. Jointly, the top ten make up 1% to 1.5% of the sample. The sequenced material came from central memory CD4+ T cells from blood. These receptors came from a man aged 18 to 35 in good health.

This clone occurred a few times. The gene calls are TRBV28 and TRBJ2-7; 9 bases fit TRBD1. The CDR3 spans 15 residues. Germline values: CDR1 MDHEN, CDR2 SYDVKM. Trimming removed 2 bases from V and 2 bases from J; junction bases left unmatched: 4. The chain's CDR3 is CASSLPGTGTYEQYF. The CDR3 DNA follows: TGTGCCAGCAGTTTACCCGGGACAGGGACCTACGAGCAGTACTTC.

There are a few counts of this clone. The CDR3: CASSRAPGQKTQYF. The DNA of the CDR3 is TGTGCCAGCAGCCGGGCTCCGGGGCAGAAGACCCAGTACTTC. The chain couples TRBV6-5 to TRBJ2-5, with D perhaps being TRBD1 or TRBD2 (5 bases each). The V gene's germline CDR1 is MNHEY and CDR2 SVGAGI. CDR3 size: 14 residues. Trimming stripped 6 bases from V and 6 bases from J, with 17 bases between.

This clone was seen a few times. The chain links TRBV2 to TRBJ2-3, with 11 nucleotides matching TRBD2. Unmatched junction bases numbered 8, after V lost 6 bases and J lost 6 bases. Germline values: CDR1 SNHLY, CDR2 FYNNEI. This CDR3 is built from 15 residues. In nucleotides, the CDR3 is TGTGCCAGCAGCGTCGCTAGCGGGAGGTTCGATACGCAGTATTTT. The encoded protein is CASSVASGRFDTQYF.

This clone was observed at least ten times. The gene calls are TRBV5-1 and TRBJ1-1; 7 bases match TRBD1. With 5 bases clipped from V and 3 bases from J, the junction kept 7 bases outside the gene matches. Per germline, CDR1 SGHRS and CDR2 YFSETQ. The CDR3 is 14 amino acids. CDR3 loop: CASRDDRVDTEAFF. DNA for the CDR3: TGCGCCAGCAGAGATGACAGGGTGGACACTGAAGCTTTCTTT.

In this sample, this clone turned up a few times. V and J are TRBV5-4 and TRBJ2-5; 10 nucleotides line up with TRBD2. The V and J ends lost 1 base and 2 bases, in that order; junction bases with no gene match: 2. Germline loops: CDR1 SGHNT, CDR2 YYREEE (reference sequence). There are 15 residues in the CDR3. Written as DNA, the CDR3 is TGTGCCAGCAGCTTGCGACTAGCGGGTCAAGAGACCCAGTACTTC. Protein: CASSLRLAGQETQYF.

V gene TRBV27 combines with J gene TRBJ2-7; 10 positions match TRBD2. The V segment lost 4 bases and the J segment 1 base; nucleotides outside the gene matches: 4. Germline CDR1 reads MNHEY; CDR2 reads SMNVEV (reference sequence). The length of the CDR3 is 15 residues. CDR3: CASSSLAGVSYEQYF. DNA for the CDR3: TGTGCCAGCAGTTCCCTAGCGGGGGTTTCCTACGAGCAGTACTTC.